One and the same sample provided the 18 T cell receptor beta chains below, sequenced in a study of response to subunit inactivated influenza vaccine. One entry per CDR3 protein, called by TCRdb with MiXCR from the RT-PCR reads. Seen here are 450,000 to 600,000 distinct CDR3 sequences, under 9% observed once, and the top ten hold 10% to 15%. Here the sequenced sample was PBMCs from blood, taken less than 30 months after vaccination. All receptors derive from a man aged 45-69 years who received an inactivated influenza vaccine.

Ten or more counts support this clonotype. This rearrangement joins TRBV20-1 to TRBJ2-1, with D unclear. Trimming left V 7 bases short and J 2 bases short, with 3 bases between. The CDR3 extends over 10 amino acids. CDR1 and CDR2 (germline): DFQATT, SNEGSKA (reference sequence). The CDR3 loop is CSVAYNEQFF. Here the CDR3 DNA reads TGCAGTGTTGCCTACAATGAGCAGTTCTTC.

This clonotype has at least ten counts. The gene calls are TRBV19 and TRBJ2-2, with 7 bases lining up with TRBD1. The CDR3 runs 16 residues. V trimming: 6 bases; J trimming: 6 bases; junction bases outside the gene matches: 13. The germline V gene has CDR1 LNHDA and CDR2 SQIVND (reference sequence). The CDR3: CASSRGVTGSAGELFF. The CDR3 DNA reads TGTGCCAGTAGCCGAGGTGTGACAGGGTCGGCCGGGGAGCTGTTTTTT.

This clonotype occurred many times. The chain couples TRBV20-1 to TRBJ2-1, with 13 positions matching TRBD2. This CDR3 is built from 18 residues. V shed 1 base and J 4 bases; nucleotides not matched to a gene: 10. Per germline, CDR1 DFQATT and CDR2 SNEGSKA (reference sequence). DNA for the CDR3: TGCAGTGCTAGAGGAGGGGTAGGGACTAGCGGGAAATACAATGAGCAGTTCTTC. Protein product: CSARGGVGTSGKYNEQFF.

The V and J genes are TRBV12-3 or TRBV12-4 and TRBJ2-7; D might be TRBD1 (5 bases). This CDR3 has 15 amino acids. Trimming took 1 base from V and 5 from J, leaving 15 bases between them. The CDR3 reads CASSLGQPGTDEQYF. Written as DNA, the CDR3 is TGTGCCAGCAGTTTAGGACAGCCCGGTACAGACGAGCAGTACTTC.

This clonotype has only a few counts. The J gene is TRBJ2-7, the V gene TRBV29-1; weak D call: TRBD2 (6 bases). This CDR3 comprises 12 residues. V dropped 7 bases and J dropped 1 base, with 11 bases sitting between them. Germline V gene sequence: CDR1 SQVTM, CDR2 ANQGSEA. CDR3 in amino acids: CSGGDSSYEQYF. The CDR3 DNA follows: TGCAGCGGTGGGGACTCTTCCTACGAGCAGTACTTC.

This clonotype was seen at least ten times. This chain connects TRBV12-3 or TRBV12-4 to TRBJ2-3, with 7 nucleotides matching TRBD1. The CDR3 is 14 residues long. Losses at the gene ends were 5 bases for V and 2 bases for J; bases not matched to a gene: 4. CDR3 in amino acids: CASSAGTATDTQYF. DNA for the CDR3: TGTGCCAGCAGTGCCGGGACAGCCACAGATACGCAGTATTTT.

This clonotype was counted between two and nine times. The gene calls are TRBV4-1 and TRBJ2-2; 7 bases align to TRBD1. Germline-derived CDR1 and CDR2 are MGHRA and YSYEKL. The CDR3 is made up of 14 amino acids. With V trimmed by 4 bases and J by 6 bases, 5 bases remained unmatched. The CDR3 bases are TGCGCCAGCAGCCGCTCGGACAGGCCCGGGGAGCTGTTTTTT. This gives the protein CASSRSDRPGELFF.

The rearrangement links TRBV20-1 to TRBJ2-2, with D possibly being TRBD2 (5 bases). Trimming cost V 5 bases and J 4 bases, with 14 bases left between them. The CDR3 consists of 14 residues. Germline V gene data show CDR1 as DFQATT and CDR2 as SNEGSKA (reference sequence). DNA for the CDR3: TGCAGTGCTCCGGACGGACTTTCCACCGGGGAGCTGTTTTTT. It codes for CSAPDGLSTGELFF.

This clonotype was seen only a few times. The chain combines TRBV6-2 or TRBV6-3 with TRBJ1-5; no definite D call. Trimming took off 7 bases at V and 2 bases at J, with 15 bases between the two ends. Germline assignment: CDR1 MNHEY and CDR2 SVGEGT. The CDR3 spans 15 residues. CDR3 bases: TGTGCCAGCAACCCTGTGGAGAGGGGCAATCAGCCCCAGCATTTT. Its translation: CASNPVERGNQPQHF.

This clonotype was counted many times. The chain couples TRBV4-2 to TRBJ2-7; D possibly corresponds to TRBD1 (6 bases). Trimming stripped 1 base from V and 2 bases from J, with 12 bases between. Germline CDR1 LGHNA, CDR2 YNFKEQ. This CDR3 region has 15 residues. The DNA for the CDR3 is TGTGCCAGCAGCCAAGTCGTAGGACAGACCTACGAGCAGTACTTC. It codes for CASSQVVGQTYEQYF.

At least ten counts were recorded for this clonotype. V and J are TRBV9 and TRBJ2-3, with TRBD1 as a possible D gene (5 bases). The CDR3 loop spans 17 amino acids. Looked up from germline, CDR1 is SGDLS and CDR2 is YYNGEE. V lost 4 bases and J lost 4, with 22 bases in between. The CDR3 spells CASSSPYSTVRADTQYF. DNA of the CDR3: TGTGCCAGCAGCTCCCCCTATTCGACAGTCAGAGCAGATACGCAGTATTTT.

The genes are TRBV20-1 and TRBJ2-7; tentatively, D is TRBD1 or TRBD2 (6 bases each). Germline V gene lookup returns CDR1 DFQATT and CDR2 SNEGSKA (reference sequence). Deletions cut 5 bases from V and 6 bases from J, with 11 bases between. The CDR3 loop spans 11 amino acids. The CDR3, as DNA: TGCAGTGCTGTACAGGGAGGCGAGCAGTACTTC. This sequence encodes CSAVQGGEQYF.

The J gene is TRBJ2-3, the V gene TRBV28, with TRBD2 matching 9 bases. Germline V lookup: CDR1 MDHEN, CDR2 SYDVKM. The trim removed 3 bases at V and 0 bases at J, leaving 7 bases unmatched. CDR3 size: 17 residues. The CDR3 protein is CASSFSWREGSTDTQYF. For the CDR3, the DNA is TGTGCCAGCAGTTTCAGTTGGCGGGAGGGAAGCACAGATACGCAGTATTTT.

In the case of this clonotype: It may be a read error: a sequence one base away is much more abundant. The V call is TRBV5-6, the J call TRBJ2-3; 9 bases agree with TRBD1. Germline V gene lookup returns CDR1 SGHDT and CDR2 YYEEEE. This CDR3 comprises 16 residues. The CDR3 region has the DNA TGTGCCATCAGCGTCACAGGGGGCGGGCGAACAGATACGCAGTATTTT. Protein sequence: CAISVTGGGRTDTQYF.

This clonotype was seen more than once but under ten times. The rearrangement joins TRBV6-6 to TRBJ2-1; weak D call: TRBD2 (6 bases). Trimming removed 6 bases at V and 5 bases at J, with 11 bases between. In germline, CDR1 is MNHNY, CDR2 SVGAGI (reference sequence). This CDR3 spans 13 amino acids. The CDR3 nucleotides read TGTGCCAGCAGACTAGCCGTAAACAATGAGCAGTTCTTC. This sequence encodes CASRLAVNNEQFF.

This clonotype was seen at least ten times. The chain uses TRBV5-1 and TRBJ2-2; TRBD1 matches at 9 bases. V lost 0 bases and J lost 7; bases outside the gene matches: 4. CDR1 and CDR2 from the germline V gene are SGHRS and YFSETQ. The CDR3 length is 15 residues. This CDR3 is CASSLGDRAGGELFF. The CDR3 DNA reads as TGCGCCAGCAGCTTGGGGGACAGGGCCGGCGGGGAGCTGTTTTTT.

This clonotype was observed many times. V and J are TRBV9 and TRBJ2-1, with TRBD2 identical over 11 bases. Losses at the gene ends were 3 bases for V and 5 bases for J; bases not matched to a gene: 4. The CDR3 sequence is 15 residues long. In germline, CDR1 is SGDLS, CDR2 YYNGEE. CDR3 DNA: TGTGCCAGCAGCGCTAGCGGGAGGCCCAACAATGAGCAGTTCTTC. Encoded protein: CASSASGRPNNEQFF.

This clonotype was detected many times. This rearrangement joins TRBV20-1 to TRBJ2-5; 7 positions agree with TRBD1. The V and J ends lost 3 bases and 5 bases, in that order; junction bases with no gene match: 9. Germline CDR1 is DFQATT and CDR2 is SNEGSKA (reference sequence). The CDR3 contains 14 residues. The CDR3 loop reads CSASLQGIFETQYF. Written as DNA, the CDR3 is TGCAGTGCTAGCCTACAGGGGATTTTCGAGACCCAGTACTTC.